This T cell receptor (beta chain) appears in the sequencing data of a study of neurological immune-mediated disorders. This clonotype was counted ten times or more. Its ends do not fully match the called genes, so a read error is possible. Time point defined: longitudinal time-point 1 (baseline). The unsorted libraries originated from 2 million PBMCs kept at -80 C. The cDNA was produced through 5'RACE with 10-nucleotide random UMIs. MiXCR was run by TCRdb on the 5' RACE reads, yielding one entry per CDR3 protein. The table records tens of thousands of distinct CDR3 sequences, over 8.5% of them present only once. Germline loops: CDR1 MDHEN, CDR2 SYDVKM. There are 15 residues in the CDR3.

This receptor was identified in a male donor with HTLV-1-associated myelopathy (HAM/TSP). The material sequenced was PBMCs. The rearrangement joins TRBV28 to TRBJ2-5, with TRBD1 matching over 8 bases. CDR3 sequence reads: CASIPSQGAQETRYF. The CDR3 coding sequence is TGTGCCAGCATCCCCTCGCAGGGGGCTCAAGAGACCCGGTACTTC.